This TCR beta chain came from a study of cytomegalovirus exposure and HLA in healthy donors. Notes on the study in general: In a later analysis, TCR association rates varied by HLA locus: DRB1 most, HLA-C fewest.

Concerning this clone itself: The target antigen is unknown.

Primers: 60 Vbeta forward and 13 Jbeta reverse. Assay used: immunoSEQ multiplex PCR; TCRdb lists only in-frame clones, some missing. The clone table shows about 42,000 clones, with the ten largest holding over 1%. This CDR3 is built from 13 residues. This TCR derives from a man under 40 in good health and CMV-seronegative. The chain is built from TRBV21-1 and TRBJ1-1; the D call TRBD1 from the table was never checked on the DNA. TRBV21-1 is reported as a pseudogene. The sequenced sample was PBMCs. Written as DNA, the CDR3 is TGTGCCAGCACTGCGACAGGGAACACTGAAGCTTTCTTT. It translates to CASTATGNTEAFF.